Listed below are T cell receptor beta chains from one sample, sequenced in a study of CD8 T cells in ankylosing spondylitis. Each CDR3 protein gets one entry after TCRdb re-called the 5' RACE reads with MiXCR. Counted here are fewer than 500,000 distinct CDR3 sequences, about a fifth occurring once; the ten biggest clones make up 16%. The sequencing input was blood, either unsorted or a sorted T cell fraction (not recorded which). The receptors were gathered from a male donor with ankylosing spondylitis. CDR3s include the opening cysteine and the closing phenylalanine or tryptophan. The D gene is left open where the match is weak. Some rows mark clone size as missing; the rest say once, few, many or name a class of expanded clone.

TRBJ2-3 | few | NA | TRBV29-1 | CSVEEPPGRDTQYF | TGCAGCGTTGAAGAACCCCCCGGGAGAGATACGCAGTATTTT
TRBJ2-3 | NA | NA | TRBV7-2 | CASSLGAGARDTQYF | TGTGCCAGCAGCTTAGGTGCGGGGGCCCGAGATACGCAGTATTTT
TRBJ1-4 | few | NA | TRBV3-1 | CASSQGGKLFF | TGTGCCAGCAGCCAGGGAGGAAAACTGTTTTTT
TRBJ2-4 | NA | NA | TRBV12-3/TRBV12-4 | CASSFGTRVPIQYF | TGTGCCAGCAGTTTCGGGACCCGGGTTCCCATTCAGTACTTC
TRBJ1-2 | NA | NA | TRBV6-5 | CASSYEGRDGYTF | TGTGCCAGCAGTTACGAAGGGAGGGATGGCTACACCTTC
TRBJ2-6 | NA | NA | TRBV6-1 | CASSPGTRSGANVLTF | TGTGCCAGCAGTCCAGGGACCCGCTCTGGGGCCAACGTCCTGACTTTC
TRBJ2-5 | many | TRBD2 | TRBV12-3/TRBV12-4 | CASAGGGETQYF | TGTGCCAGCGCGGGAGGGGGGGAGACCCAGTACTTC
TRBJ2-1 | NA | NA | TRBV20-1 | CSEAGFADEQFF | TGCAGTGAAGCGGGCTTCGCAGATGAGCAGTTCTTC
TRBJ2-2 | NA | NA | TRBV2 | CASSELGELFF | TGTGCCAGCAGTGAGCTCGGGGAGCTGTTTTTT
TRBJ1-3 | NA | NA | TRBV4-2 | CASSQDLGNTIYF | TGTGCCAGCAGCCAAGATCTTGGAAACACCATATATTTT
TRBJ1-6 | NA | NA | TRBV10-3 | CAIREAGGESPLHF | TGTGCCATCAGAGAGGCAGGAGGGGAATCACCCCTCCACTTT
TRBJ2-1 | few | NA | TRBV12-3/TRBV12-4 | CASRRTTRFYEQFF | TGTGCCAGCAGAAGAACGACTAGATTCTATGAGCAGTTCTTC
TRBJ1-5 | NA | TRBD1 | TRBV5-1 | CASSLGQGAQPQHF | TGCGCCAGCAGCTTGGGGCAGGGGGCCCAGCCCCAGCATTTT
TRBJ1-1 | few | TRBD1 | TRBV18 | CASSGTGGLGNTEAFF | TGTGCCAGCTCAGGGACAGGAGGTCTCGGGAACACTGAAGCTTTCTTT
TRBJ2-7 | NA | TRBD2 | TRBV29-1 | CSVEDWLSSGAREQYF | TGCAGCGTTGAAGATTGGTTGTCTAGCGGGGCCCGCGAGCAGTACTTC
TRBJ2-1 | NA | NA | TRBV10-2 | CASKGTSYNEQFF | TGCGCCAGCAAAGGCACCAGCTACAATGAGCAGTTCTTC
TRBJ1-1 | NA | NA | TRBV29-1 | CSVVMGPGAEAFF | TGCAGCGTTGTTATGGGGCCCGGGGCTGAAGCTTTCTTT
TRBJ2-2 | NA | TRBD1 | TRBV7-3 | CASSTGTGGFTGELFF | TGTGCCAGCAGCACCGGGACAGGGGGCTTCACCGGGGAGCTGTTTTTT
TRBJ1-1 | few | NA | TRBV29-1 | CSGGGTTTEAFF | TGCAGCGGCGGGGGAACGACCACTGAAGCTTTCTTT
TRBJ2-2 | many | TRBD1 | TRBV12-3/TRBV12-4 | CASRGGLKDTGELFF | TGTGCCAGCCGAGGGGGCCTCAAGGACACCGGGGAGCTGTTTTTT
TRBJ2-7 | NA | NA | TRBV20-1 | CSARRDSPYEQYF | TGCAGTGCCCGGAGGGACTCCCCCTACGAGCAGTACTTC
TRBJ2-7 | NA | TRBD2 | TRBV7-8 | CASSLFAAGGPNEQYF | TGTGCCAGCAGCTTATTTGCGGCGGGAGGGCCTAACGAGCAGTACTTC
TRBJ2-4 | NA | NA | TRBV5-6 | CASSLPRGRDIQYF | TGTGCCAGCAGCTTACCCCGGGGACGAGACATTCAGTACTTC
TRBJ2-7 | many | NA | TRBV18 | CASSPGYEQYF | TGTGCCAGCTCCCCCGGCTACGAGCAGTACTTC
TRBJ1-4 | NA | NA | TRBV20-1 | CSARDTGAGKLFF | TGCAGTGCTAGGGACACTGGTGCTGGAAAACTGTTTTTT
TRBJ1-5 | NA | NA | TRBV12-3/TRBV12-4 | CASSLTETYQPQHF | TGTGCCAGCAGTTTAACAGAGACCTATCAGCCCCAGCATTTT
TRBJ2-1 | NA | TRBD2 | TRBV12-3/TRBV12-4 | CASSGRTSGDQITSYNEQFF | TGTGCCAGCAGCGGACGGACTAGCGGGGACCAAATTACCTCCTACAATGAGCAGTTCTTC
TRBJ2-1 | few | NA | TRBV29-1 | CSVVARTGIFEQFF | TGCAGCGTTGTAGCGCGAACGGGGATATTTGAGCAGTTCTTC
TRBJ2-2 | few | NA | TRBV5-1 | CASSPLAGGELFF | TGCGCCAGCAGCCCACTTGCTGGCGGGGAGCTGTTTTTT
TRBJ2-3 | NA | NA | TRBV10-3 | CAISDRGHTDTQYF | TGTGCCATCAGTGACAGGGGACACACAGATACGCAGTATTTT
TRBJ2-5 | NA | NA | TRBV29-1 | CSVGPGQETQYF | TGCAGCGTTGGACCGGGACAAGAGACCCAGTACTTC
TRBJ1-6 | few | NA | TRBV20-1 | CSASDRSNSPLHF | TGCAGTGCTAGTGACCGTAGTAATTCACCCCTCCACTTT
TRBJ1-1 | few | NA | TRBV28 | CASRPPGPVPEAFF | TGTGCCAGCAGGCCACCCGGTCCCGTGCCGGAAGCTTTCTTT
TRBJ2-2 | few | NA | TRBV7-7 | CASSPQLNTGELFF | TGTGCCAGCAGCCCCCAGCTAAACACCGGGGAGCTGTTTTTT
TRBJ1-5 | few | TRBD1 | TRBV4-2 | CASSTQTGGDQPQHF | TGTGCCAGCAGCACCCAGACAGGGGGCGATCAGCCCCAGCATTTT
TRBJ2-5 | NA | NA | TRBV5-1 | CASSLRAGSGQTQYF | TGCGCCAGCAGCCTGAGGGCCGGGTCGGGACAGACCCAGTACTTC
TRBJ2-1 | many | NA | TRBV5-1 | CASSLGSGTSYNEQFF | TGCGCCAGCAGCTTGGGATCAGGGACCTCCTACAATGAGCAGTTCTTC
TRBJ2-6 | NA | NA | TRBV6-2/TRBV6-3 | CASSPRGASSGANVLTF | TGTGCCAGCAGCCCGAGGGGGGCTAGCTCTGGGGCCAACGTCCTGACTTTC
TRBJ2-7 | few | TRBD1 | TRBV7-2 | CASSLGTGGHYEQYF | TGTGCCAGCAGCTTAGGTACAGGGGGCCACTACGAGCAGTACTTC
TRBJ2-4 | NA | TRBD1 | TRBV27 | CASSTGQGIFAKNIQYF | TGTGCCAGCAGTACGGGACAGGGAATCTTCGCCAAAAACATTCAGTACTTC